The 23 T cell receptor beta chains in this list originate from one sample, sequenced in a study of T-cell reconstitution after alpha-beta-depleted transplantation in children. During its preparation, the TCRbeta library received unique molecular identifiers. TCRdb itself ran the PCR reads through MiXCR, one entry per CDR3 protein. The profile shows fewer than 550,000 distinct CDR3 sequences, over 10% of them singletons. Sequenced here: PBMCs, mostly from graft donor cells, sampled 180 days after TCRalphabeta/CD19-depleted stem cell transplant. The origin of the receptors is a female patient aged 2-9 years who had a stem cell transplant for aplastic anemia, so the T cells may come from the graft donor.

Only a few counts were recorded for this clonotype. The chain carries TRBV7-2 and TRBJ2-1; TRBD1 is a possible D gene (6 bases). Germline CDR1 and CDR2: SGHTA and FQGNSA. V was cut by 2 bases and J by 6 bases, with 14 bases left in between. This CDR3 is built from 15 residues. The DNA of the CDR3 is TGTGCCAGCAGCTTAAGACAGGCAGGCGGCAATGAGCAGTTCTTC. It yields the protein CASSLRQAGGNEQFF.

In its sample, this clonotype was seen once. The CDR3 reads CAWSWSGRGNQPQHF. The CDR3, as DNA: TGTGCCTGGAGTTGGTCTGGCAGGGGCAATCAGCCCCAGCATTTT. The V gene is TRBV30, the J gene TRBJ1-5; the D gene is possibly TRBD1 (5 bases). This CDR3 is 15 amino acids long. Germline CDR1 and CDR2: GTSNPN and SVGIG (reference sequence). The V gene lost 2 bases and the J gene lost 2 bases, with 13 bases spanning the gap.

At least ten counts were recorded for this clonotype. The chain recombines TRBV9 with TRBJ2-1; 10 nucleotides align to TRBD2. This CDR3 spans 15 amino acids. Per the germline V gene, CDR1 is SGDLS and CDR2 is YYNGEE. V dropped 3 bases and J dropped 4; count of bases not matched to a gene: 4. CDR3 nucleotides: TGTGCCAGCAGCGCCTGGACTAGCGGTTACAATGAGCAGTTCTTC. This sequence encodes CASSAWTSGYNEQFF.

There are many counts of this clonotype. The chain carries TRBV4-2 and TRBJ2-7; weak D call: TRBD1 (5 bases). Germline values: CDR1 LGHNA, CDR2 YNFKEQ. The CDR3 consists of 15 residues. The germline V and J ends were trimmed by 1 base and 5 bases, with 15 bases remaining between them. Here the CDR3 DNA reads TGTGCCAGCAGCCAAGTGGATCAGGGAACCCACGAGCAGTACTTC. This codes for CASSQVDQGTHEQYF.

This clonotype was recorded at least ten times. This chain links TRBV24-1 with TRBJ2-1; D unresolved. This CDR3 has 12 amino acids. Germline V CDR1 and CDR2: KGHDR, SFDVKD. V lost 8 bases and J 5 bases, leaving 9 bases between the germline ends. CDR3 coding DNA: TGTGCCACCATGGGTTGGAACAATGAGCAGTTCTTC. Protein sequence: CATMGWNNEQFF.

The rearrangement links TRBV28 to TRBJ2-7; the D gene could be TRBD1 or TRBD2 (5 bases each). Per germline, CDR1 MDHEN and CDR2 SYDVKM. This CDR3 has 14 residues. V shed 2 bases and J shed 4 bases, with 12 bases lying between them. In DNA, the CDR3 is TGTGCCAGCAGTTTAGGGACGCGAGCTTACGAGCAGTACTTC. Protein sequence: CASSLGTRAYEQYF.

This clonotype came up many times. The CDR3 sequence is CSVLAPRYRNTEAFF. The CDR3 DNA reads as TGCAGCGTTTTAGCACCGAGGTATCGGAACACTGAAGCTTTCTTT. The V and J genes are TRBV29-1 and TRBJ1-1; no definite D call. CDR3 size: 15 residues. Looked up from germline, CDR1 is SQVTM and CDR2 is ANQGSEA. V lost 5 bases, J lost 1 base, and 17 bases lay in between.

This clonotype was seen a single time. DNA of the CDR3: TGTGCCAGCAGTGACTCGTCAACTAGCTACAATGAGCAGTTCTTC. Residues: CASSDSSTSYNEQFF. V is TRBV2 and J is TRBJ2-1; maybe TRBD2 (5 bases). V lost 3 bases, J lost 3 bases, and 12 bases lay in between. The CDR3 contains 15 residues. CDR1 and CDR2 from the germline V gene are SNHLY and FYNNEI.

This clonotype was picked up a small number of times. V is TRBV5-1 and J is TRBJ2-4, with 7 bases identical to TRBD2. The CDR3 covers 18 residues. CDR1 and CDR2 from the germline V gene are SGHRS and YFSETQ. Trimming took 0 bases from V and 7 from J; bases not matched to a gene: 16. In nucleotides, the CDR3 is TGCGCCAGCAGCTTGGCGGGTAGAGAGGCGGGAGTAGGGAACATTCAGTACTTC. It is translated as CASSLAGREAGVGNIQYF.

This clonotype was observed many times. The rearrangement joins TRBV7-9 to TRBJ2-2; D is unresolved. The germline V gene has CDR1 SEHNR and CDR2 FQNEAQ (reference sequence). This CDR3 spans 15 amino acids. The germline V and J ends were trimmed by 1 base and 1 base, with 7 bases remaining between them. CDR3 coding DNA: TGTGCCAGCAGCTTAGGACACCTGAACACCGGGGAGCTGTTTTTT. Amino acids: CASSLGHLNTGELFF.

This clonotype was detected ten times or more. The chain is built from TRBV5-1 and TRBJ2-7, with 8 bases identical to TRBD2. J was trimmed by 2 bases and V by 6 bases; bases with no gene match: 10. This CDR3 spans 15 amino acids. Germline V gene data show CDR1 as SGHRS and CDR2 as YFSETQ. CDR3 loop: CASNPGGADAYEQYF. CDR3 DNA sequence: TGCGCCAGCAACCCCGGGGGGGCTGACGCCTACGAGCAGTACTTC.

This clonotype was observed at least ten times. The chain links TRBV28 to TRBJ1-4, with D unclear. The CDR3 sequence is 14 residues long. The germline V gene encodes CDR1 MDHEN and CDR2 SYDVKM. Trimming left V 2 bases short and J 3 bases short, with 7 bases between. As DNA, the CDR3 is TGTGCCAGCAGTTTAATGGGATCTAATGAAAAACTGTTTTTT. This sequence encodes CASSLMGSNEKLFF.

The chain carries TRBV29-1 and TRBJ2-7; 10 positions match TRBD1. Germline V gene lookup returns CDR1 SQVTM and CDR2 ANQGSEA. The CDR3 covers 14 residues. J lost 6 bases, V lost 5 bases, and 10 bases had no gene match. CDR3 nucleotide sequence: TGCAGCGTTTTCGACAGGGGGCCCGGCTGCGAGCAGTACGTC. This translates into CSVFDRGPGCEQYV.

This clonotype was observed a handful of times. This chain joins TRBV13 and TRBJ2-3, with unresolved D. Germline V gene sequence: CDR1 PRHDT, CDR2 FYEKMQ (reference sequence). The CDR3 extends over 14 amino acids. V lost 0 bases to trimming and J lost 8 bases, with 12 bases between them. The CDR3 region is CASSLGLSTGTQYF. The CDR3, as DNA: TGTGCCAGCAGCTTAGGTCTTAGCACGGGTACGCAGTATTTT.

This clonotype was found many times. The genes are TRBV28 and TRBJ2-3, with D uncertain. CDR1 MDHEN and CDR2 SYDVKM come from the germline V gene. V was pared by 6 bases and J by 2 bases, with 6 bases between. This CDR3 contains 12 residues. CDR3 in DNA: TGTGCCAGCAGCCGGAACACAGATACGCAGTATTTT. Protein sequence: CASSRNTDTQYF.

In DNA, the CDR3 is TGTGCCAGCAGCCAAGAAATTGGCCGCGGCAATTCACCCCTCCACTTT. Translation gives CASSQEIGRGNSPLHF. V gene TRBV3-1 combines with J gene TRBJ1-6; D is uncertain. CDR3 size: 16 residues. V lost 0 bases to trimming and J lost 7 bases, with 13 bases between them. Germline V gene data show CDR1 as LGHDT and CDR2 as YNNKEL (reference sequence).

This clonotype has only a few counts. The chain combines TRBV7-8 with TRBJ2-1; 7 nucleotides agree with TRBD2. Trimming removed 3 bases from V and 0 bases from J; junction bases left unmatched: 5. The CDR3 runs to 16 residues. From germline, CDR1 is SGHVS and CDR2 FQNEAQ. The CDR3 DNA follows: TGTGCCAGCAGCTTCCTGACTAGCAGCTCCTACAATGAGCAGTTCTTC. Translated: CASSFLTSSSYNEQFF. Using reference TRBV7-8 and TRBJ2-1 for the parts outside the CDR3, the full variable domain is GAGVSQSPRYKVAKRGQDVALRCDPISGHVSLFWYQQALGQGPEFLTYFQNEAQLDKSGLPSDRFFAERPEGSVSTLKIQRTQQEDSAVYLCASSFLTSSSYNEQFFGPGTRLTVL.

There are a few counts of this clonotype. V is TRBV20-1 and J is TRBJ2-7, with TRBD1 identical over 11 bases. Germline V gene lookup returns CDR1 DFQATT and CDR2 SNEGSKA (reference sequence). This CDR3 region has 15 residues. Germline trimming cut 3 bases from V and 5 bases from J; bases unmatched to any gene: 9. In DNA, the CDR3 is TGCAGTGCTAGGGCCTTCGGACAGGGGGCCAACGAGCAGTACTTC. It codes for CSARAFGQGANEQYF.

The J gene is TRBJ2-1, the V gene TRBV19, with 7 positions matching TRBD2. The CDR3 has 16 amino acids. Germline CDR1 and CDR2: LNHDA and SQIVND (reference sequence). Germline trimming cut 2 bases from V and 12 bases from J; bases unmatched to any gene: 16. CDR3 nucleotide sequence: TGTGCCAGTAGTATAATGGGGCTAGCGGTGGGTAACGTGCAGTTCTTC. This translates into CASSIMGLAVGNVQFF. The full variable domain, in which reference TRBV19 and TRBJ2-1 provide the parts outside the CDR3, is DGGITQSPKYLFRKEGQNVTLSCEQNLNHDAMYWYRQDPGQGLRLIYYSQIVNDFQKGDIAEGYSVSREKKESFPLTVTSAQKNPTAFYLCASSIMGLAVGNVQFFGPGTRLTVL.

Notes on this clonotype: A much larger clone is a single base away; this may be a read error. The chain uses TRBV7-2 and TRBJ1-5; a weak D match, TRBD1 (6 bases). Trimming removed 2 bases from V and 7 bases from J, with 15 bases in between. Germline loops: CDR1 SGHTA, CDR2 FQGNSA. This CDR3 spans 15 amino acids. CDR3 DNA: TGTGCCAGCAGCTTATGGGCGGACAGTGGACAGCCCCAGCATTTT. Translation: CASSLWADSGQPQHF.

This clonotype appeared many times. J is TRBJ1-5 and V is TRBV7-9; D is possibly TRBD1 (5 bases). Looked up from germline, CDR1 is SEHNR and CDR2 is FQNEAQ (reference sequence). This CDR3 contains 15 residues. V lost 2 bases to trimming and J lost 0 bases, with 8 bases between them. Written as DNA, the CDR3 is TGTGCCAGCAGCTTACAGGGAAATAGCAATCAGCCCCAGCATTTT. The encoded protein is CASSLQGNSNQPQHF.

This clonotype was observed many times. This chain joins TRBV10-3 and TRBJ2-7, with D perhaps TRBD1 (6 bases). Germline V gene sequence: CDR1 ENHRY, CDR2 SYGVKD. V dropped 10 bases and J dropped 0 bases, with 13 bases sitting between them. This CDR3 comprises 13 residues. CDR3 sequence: CATRTESSYEQYV. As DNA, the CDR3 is TGTGCCACGCGGACAGAAAGCTCCTACGAGCAGTACGTC.

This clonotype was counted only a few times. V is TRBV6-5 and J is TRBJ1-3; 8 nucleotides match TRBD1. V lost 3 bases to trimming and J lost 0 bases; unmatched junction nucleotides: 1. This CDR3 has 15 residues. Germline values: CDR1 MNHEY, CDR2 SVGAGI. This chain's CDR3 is CASSYGTGSGNTIYF. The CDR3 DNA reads TGTGCCAGCAGTTATGGGACAGGCTCTGGAAACACCATATATTTT.